This T cell receptor beta chain was profiled in a study of shared clonotypes between healthy human individuals. The wider study: CD8 memory received one plate per donor, CD8 naive two, CD4 memory three and CD4 naive three. Study-wide results and limits: Some naive CD4 clonotypes, 4% to 6%, turned up in common across a handful of donors.

A note on this clone: Its antigen is unidentified.

Losses at the gene ends were 4 bases for V and 5 bases for J; bases not matched to a gene: 9. Germline V gives CDR1 SGHNT, CDR2 YYREEE (reference sequence). The CDR3 runs 16 residues. Researchers ran the assay at a deep level. The table came from immunoSEQ multiplex PCR; TCRdb's copy has only in-frame clones and leaves some out. The profile shows 2,500,000 or so clones, approximately 92% of them singletons. The genes are TRBV5-4 and TRBJ2-2, with TRBD1 matching over 9 bases. Material for sequencing was naive CD4+ T cells sorted from blood. The subset here: CD45RA+ positively selected. The source of this sequence is a man between 18 and 29 years old in good health. The CDR3 loop is CASSLPGQGKTGELFF. The CDR3 region has the DNA TGTGCCAGCAGCCTACCGGGACAGGGAAAAACCGGGGAGCTGTTTTTT. Together with reference TRBV5-4 and TRBJ2-2, the CDR3 gives the full variable domain: ETGVTQSPTHLIKTRGQQVTLRCSSQSGHNTVSWYQQALGQGPQFIFQYYREEENGRGNFPPRFSGLQFPNYSSELNVNALELDDSALYLCASSLPGQGKTGELFFGEGSRLTVL.